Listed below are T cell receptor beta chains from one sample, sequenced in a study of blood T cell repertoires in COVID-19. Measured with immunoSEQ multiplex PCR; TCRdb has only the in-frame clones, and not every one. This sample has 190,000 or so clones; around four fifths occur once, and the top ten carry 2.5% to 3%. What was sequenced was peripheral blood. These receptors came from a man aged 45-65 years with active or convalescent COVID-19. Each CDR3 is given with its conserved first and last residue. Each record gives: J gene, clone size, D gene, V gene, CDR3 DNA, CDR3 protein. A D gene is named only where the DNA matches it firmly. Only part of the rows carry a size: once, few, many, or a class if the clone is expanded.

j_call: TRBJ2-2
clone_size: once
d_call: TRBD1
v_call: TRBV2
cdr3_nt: TGTGCCAGCAGTGAAAGGGGGCCCACCGGGGAGCTGTTTTTT
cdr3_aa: CASSERGPTGELFF

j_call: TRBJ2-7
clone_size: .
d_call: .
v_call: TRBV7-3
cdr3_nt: TGTGCCAGCAGCTTAAACTCTGTTGGCAGGGGTTCCTCCGAGCAGTACTTC
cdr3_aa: CASSLNSVGRGSSEQYF

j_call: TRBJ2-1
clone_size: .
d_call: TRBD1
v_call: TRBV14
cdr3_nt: TGTGCCAGCAGCACCAGAACTCGACAGGGTCCCATTCTAGGAAATGAGCAGTTCTTC
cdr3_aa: CASSTRTRQGPILGNEQFF

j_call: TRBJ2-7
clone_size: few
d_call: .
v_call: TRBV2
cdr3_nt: TGTGCCAGCAGTGAAGGCAGGGCCTACGAGCAGTACTTC
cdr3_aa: CASSEGRAYEQYF

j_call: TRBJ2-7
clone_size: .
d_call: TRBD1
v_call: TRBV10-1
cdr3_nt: TGCGCCAGCAGTGCATTCAGGGGGCCCTACGAGCAGTACTTC
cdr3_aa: CASSAFRGPYEQYF

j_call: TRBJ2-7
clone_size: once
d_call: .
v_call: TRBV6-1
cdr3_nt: TGTGCCAGCAGTGAATCGGGACAAGGTCCGCGGTACTTC
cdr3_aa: CASSESGQGPRYF

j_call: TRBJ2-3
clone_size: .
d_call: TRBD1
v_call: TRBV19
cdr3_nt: TGTGCCAGTAGTCCCATCCCCACAGGGGGGATCGATACGCAGTATTTT
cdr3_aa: CASSPIPTGGIDTQYF

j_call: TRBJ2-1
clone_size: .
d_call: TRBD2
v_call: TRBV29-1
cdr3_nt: TGCAGCGTTGAAGATCTTACAAGCGGGAGGTACAATGAGCAGTTCTTC
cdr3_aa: CSVEDLTSGRYNEQFF

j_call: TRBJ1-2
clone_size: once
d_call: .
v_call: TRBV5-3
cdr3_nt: TGTGCCAGAAGCTCCGTTAGGGGCTATAACTATGGCTACACCTTC
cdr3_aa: CARSSVRGYNYGYTF

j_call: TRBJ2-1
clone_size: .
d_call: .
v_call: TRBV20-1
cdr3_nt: TGCAGTGCTAGGAGTGCGGATGAGCAGTTCTTC
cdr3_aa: CSARSADEQFF

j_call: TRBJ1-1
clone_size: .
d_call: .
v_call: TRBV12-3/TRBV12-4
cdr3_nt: TGTGCCAGCAGTAAAGGGACAAATGAAGCTTTCTTT
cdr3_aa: CASSKGTNEAFF